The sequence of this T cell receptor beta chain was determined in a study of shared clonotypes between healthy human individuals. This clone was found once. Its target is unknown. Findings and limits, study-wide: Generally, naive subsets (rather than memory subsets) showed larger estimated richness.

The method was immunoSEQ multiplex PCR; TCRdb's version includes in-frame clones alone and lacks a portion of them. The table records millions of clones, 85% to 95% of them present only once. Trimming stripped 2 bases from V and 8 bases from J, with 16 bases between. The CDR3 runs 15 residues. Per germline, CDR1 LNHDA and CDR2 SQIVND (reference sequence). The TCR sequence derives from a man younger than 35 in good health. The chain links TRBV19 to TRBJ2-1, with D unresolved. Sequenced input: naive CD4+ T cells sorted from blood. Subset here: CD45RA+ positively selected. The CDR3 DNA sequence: TGTGCCAGTAGTATACCGGGCCATCGAGGAGATGAGCAGTTCTTC. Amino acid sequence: CASSIPGHRGDEQFF.